This TCR beta chain was obtained from a study of human T cells and chemical hapten exposure. The study, taken as a whole, reports: In the PT1 data, expanded TCR counts showed a positive correlation with patch test score.

The time point was: patch test 3, about 24 weeks after DPC sensitization. Regarding treatment: therapeutic diphenylcyclopropenone sensitization with weekly scalp DPC. This clonotype was seen ten or more times. Its specificity is not known. Germline lookup yields CDR1 DFQATT and CDR2 SNEGSKA (reference sequence). The V end was cut by 0 bases, the J end by 6 bases, with 12 bases between. The CDR3 covers 14 residues. What the library attached to individual cDNA molecules were unique molecular identifiers. TCRdb independently ran MiXCR on the RACE reads; one entry per CDR3 protein. Of some 74,000 distinct CDR3 sequences listed, 13% were seen once; the top ten hold around 5.8%.

The V and J genes are TRBV20-1 and TRBJ2-1; no reliable D call. The sequencing here drew on whole blood, taken in connection with sensitization to the hapten diphenylcyclopropenone (DPC). This receptor was taken from a woman aged 45 to 65 with alopecia areata. Some clones in this sample may be carry-over from other donors' samples. CDR3: CSAREPGKFNEQFF. CDR3 coding DNA: TGCAGTGCTAGAGAACCAGGAAAATTCAATGAGCAGTTCTTC.